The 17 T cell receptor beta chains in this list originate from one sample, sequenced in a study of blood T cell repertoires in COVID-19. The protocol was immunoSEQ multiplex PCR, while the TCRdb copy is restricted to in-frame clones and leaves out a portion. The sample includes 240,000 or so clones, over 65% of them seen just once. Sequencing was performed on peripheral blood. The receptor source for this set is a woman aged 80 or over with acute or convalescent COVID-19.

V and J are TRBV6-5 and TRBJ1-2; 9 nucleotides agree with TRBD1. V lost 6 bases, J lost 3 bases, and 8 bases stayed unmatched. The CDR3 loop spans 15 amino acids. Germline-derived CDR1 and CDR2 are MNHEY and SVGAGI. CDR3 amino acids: CASRTGGGTDYGYTF. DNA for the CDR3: TGTGCCAGCAGGACAGGGGGTGGTACGGACTATGGCTACACCTTC.

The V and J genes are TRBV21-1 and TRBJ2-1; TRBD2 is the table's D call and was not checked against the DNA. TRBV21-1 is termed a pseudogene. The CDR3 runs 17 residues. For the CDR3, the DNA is TGTGCCAGCAGCAAAGCGCTCGGGGGGGCCTCCCACAATGAGCAGTTCTTC. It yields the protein CASSKALGGASHNEQFF.

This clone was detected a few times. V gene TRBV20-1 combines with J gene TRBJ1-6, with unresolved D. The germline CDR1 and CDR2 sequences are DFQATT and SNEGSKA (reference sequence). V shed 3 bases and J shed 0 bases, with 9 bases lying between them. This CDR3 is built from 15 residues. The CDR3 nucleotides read TGCAGTGCTAGTCTGGCGGGCTCCTATAATTCACCCCTCCACTTT. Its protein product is CSASLAGSYNSPLHF.

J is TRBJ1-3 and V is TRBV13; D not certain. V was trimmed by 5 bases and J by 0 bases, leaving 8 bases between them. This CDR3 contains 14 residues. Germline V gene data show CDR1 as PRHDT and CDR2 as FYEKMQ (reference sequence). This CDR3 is CASSAADSGNTIYF. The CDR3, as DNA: TGTGCCAGCAGCGCCGCGGACTCTGGAAACACCATATATTTT.

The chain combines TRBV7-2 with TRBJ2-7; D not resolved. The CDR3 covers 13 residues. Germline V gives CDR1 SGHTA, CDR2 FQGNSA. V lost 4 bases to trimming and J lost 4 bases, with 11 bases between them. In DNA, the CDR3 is TGTGCCAGCAGCTCCCAATCACGGTACGAGCAGTACTTC. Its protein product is CASSSQSRYEQYF.

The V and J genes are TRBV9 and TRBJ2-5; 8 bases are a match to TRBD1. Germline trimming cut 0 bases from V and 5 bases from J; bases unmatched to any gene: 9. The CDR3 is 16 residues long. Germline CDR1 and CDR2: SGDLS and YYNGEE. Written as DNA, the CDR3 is TGTGCCAGCAGCGTAGGGACAGGGTCAAGTGGCGAGACCCAGTACTTC. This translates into CASSVGTGSSGETQYF.

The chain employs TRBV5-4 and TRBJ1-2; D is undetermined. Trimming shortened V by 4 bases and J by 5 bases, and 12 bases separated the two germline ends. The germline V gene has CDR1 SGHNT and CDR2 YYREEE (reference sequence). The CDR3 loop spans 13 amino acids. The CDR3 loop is CASSPGLGYGYTF. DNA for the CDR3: TGTGCCAGCAGCCCGGGGTTAGGGTATGGCTACACCTTC.

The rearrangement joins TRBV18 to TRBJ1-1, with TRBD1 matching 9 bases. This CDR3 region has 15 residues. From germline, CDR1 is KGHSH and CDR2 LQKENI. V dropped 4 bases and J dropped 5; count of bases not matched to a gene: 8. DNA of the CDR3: TGTGCCAGCTCACTCCAACAGGGGGCAAGTACTGAAGCTTTCTTT. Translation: CASSLQQGASTEAFF.

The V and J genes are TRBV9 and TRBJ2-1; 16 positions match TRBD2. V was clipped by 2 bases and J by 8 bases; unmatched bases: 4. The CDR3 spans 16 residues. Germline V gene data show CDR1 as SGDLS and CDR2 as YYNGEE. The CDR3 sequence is CASSVGTSGGAHEQFF. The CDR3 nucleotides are TGTGCCAGCAGCGTGGGGACTAGCGGGGGGGCCCATGAGCAGTTCTTC.

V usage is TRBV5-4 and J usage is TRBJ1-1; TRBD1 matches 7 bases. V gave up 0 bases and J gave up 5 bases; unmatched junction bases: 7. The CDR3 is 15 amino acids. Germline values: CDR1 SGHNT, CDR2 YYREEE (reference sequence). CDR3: CASSLVRQGLTEAFF. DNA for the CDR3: TGTGCCAGCAGCTTGGTAAGACAGGGCTTAACTGAAGCTTTCTTT.

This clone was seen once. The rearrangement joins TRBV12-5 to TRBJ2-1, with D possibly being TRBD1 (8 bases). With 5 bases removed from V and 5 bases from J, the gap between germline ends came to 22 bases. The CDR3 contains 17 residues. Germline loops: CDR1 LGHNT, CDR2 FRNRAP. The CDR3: CASGLTYRGRDNNEQFF. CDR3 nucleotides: TGTGCTAGTGGTCTAACCTACAGGGGGAGGGATAACAATGAGCAGTTCTTC.

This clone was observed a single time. The CDR3 DNA sequence: TGTGCCAGTAGTCGTTCCCAGGGGATGGGCACTGAAGCTTTCTTT. It translates to CASSRSQGMGTEAFF. The chain carries TRBV19 and TRBJ1-1; D is perhaps TRBD1 (6 bases). Germline V gives CDR1 LNHDA, CDR2 SQIVND (reference sequence). The ends were cut back, 5 bases at V and 4 bases at J, with 17 bases in the middle. The length of the CDR3 is 15 residues.

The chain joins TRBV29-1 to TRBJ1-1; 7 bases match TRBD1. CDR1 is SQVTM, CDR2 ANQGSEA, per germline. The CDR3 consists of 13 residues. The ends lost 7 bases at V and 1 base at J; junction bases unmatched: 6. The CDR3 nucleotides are TGCAGCGCAAGGACAGGAACGAACACTGAAGCTTTCTTT. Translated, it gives CSARTGTNTEAFF.

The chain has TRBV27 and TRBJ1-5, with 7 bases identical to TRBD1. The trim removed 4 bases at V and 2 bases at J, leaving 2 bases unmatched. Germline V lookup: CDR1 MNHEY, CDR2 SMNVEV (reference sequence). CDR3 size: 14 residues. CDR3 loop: CASSYRGGNQPQHF. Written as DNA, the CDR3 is TGTGCCAGCAGTTACAGGGGCGGCAATCAGCCCCAGCATTTT.

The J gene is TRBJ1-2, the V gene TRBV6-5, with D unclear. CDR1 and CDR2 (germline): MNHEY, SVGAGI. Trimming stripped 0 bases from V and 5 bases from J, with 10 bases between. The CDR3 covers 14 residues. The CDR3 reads CASSYSAGRYGYTF. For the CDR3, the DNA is TGTGCCAGCAGTTACTCGGCGGGGAGGTATGGCTACACCTTC.

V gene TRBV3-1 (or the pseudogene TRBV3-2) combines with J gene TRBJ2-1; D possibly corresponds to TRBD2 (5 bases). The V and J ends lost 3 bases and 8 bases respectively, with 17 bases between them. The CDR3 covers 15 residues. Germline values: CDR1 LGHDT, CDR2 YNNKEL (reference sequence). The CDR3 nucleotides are TGTGCCAGCAGCCAGGACCCCCGAGGGTTCGATGAGCAGTTCTTC. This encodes CASSQDPRGFDEQFF.

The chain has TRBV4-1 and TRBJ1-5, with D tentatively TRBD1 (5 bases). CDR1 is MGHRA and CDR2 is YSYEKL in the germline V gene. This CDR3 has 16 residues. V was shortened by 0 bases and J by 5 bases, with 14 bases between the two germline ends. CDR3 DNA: TGCGCCAGCAGCCAAGAAACCGGGACTGCCCATCAGCCCCAGCATTTT. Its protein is CASSQETGTAHQPQHF.